The present entry profiles one T cell receptor beta chain with its context. The data were produced by immunoSEQ multiplex PCR, yet TCRdb's version contains in-frame clones alone and is incomplete. This table has around 120,000 clones, 90% to 95% appearing once. These data originate in a study of T cell responses to AZD1222 COVID-19 vaccine. The CDR3 is 15 amino acids. Germline CDR1 is GTSNPN and CDR2 is SVGIG (reference sequence). V was pared by 0 bases and J by 1 base, with 11 bases between. Sequencing was performed on peripheral blood, taken 28 days after the second AZD1222 dose. The clonotype comes from an adult who received the AZD1222 COVID-19 vaccine. This chain uses TRBV30 with TRBJ2-3; D call uncertain. For the CDR3, the DNA is TGTGCCTGGAGTGTACCCCGGATACGCACAGATACGCAGTATTTT. This gives the protein CAWSVPRIRTDTQYF.